Listed below are T cell receptor beta chains from one sample, sequenced in a study of blood T cell repertoires in COVID-19. TCRdb's table, derived via immunoSEQ multiplex PCR, lists solely in-frame clones and lacks some. The sample carries fewer than 200,000 clones, roughly 80% recorded once. The sequencing input was peripheral blood. The receptors originated from a middle-aged woman with COVID-19, enrolled during active disease. CDR3s include the opening cysteine and the closing phenylalanine or tryptophan. A D gene is named only where the DNA matches it firmly. Size values are once, few and many counts, or a class for expanded clones, and some rows have none.

J: TRBJ2-1; V: TRBV6-5; D: TRBD2; size: -; CDR3: CASSYYGSGTINEQFF; DNA: TGTGCCAGCAGTTACTATGGTAGCGGGACAATTAATGAGCAGTTCTTC
J: TRBJ1-4; V: TRBV9; D: TRBD1; size: once; CDR3: CASSAGTGQGSEKLFF; DNA: TGTGCCAGCAGCGCGGGGACAGGTCAAGGTAGTGAAAAACTGTTTTTT
J: TRBJ2-1; V: TRBV7-3; D: TRBD1; size: -; CDR3: CASSPRQGNEQFF; DNA: TGTGCCAGCAGCCCGCGACAGGGCAATGAGCAGTTCTTC
J: TRBJ2-1; V: TRBV6-5; D: -; size: -; CDR3: CASSRRQANYNEQFF; DNA: TGTGCCAGCAGCCGCCGCCAAGCAAATTACAATGAGCAGTTCTTC
J: TRBJ1-1; V: TRBV28; D: TRBD1; size: once; CDR3: CASTSDYRGAAFF; DNA: TGTGCCAGCACTTCGGATTACAGGGGGGCGGCTTTCTTT
J: TRBJ1-4; V: TRBV27; D: TRBD1; size: -; CDR3: CASRDRGQGEKLFF; DNA: TGTGCCAGCCGAGACAGGGGGCAAGGTGAAAAACTGTTTTTT
J: TRBJ2-5; V: TRBV5-4; D: -; size: -; CDR3: CASSFNWQETQYF; DNA: TGTGCCAGCAGCTTCAACTGGCAAGAGACCCAGTACTTC
J: TRBJ1-2; V: TRBV7-9; D: -; size: -; CDR3: CASSLGAGAGYTF; DNA: TGTGCCAGCAGCTTGGGGGCCGGGGCCGGCTACACCTTC
J: TRBJ2-5; V: TRBV7-3; D: -; size: -; CDR3: CASSLFKLSPQYF; DNA: TGTGCCAGCAGCTTATTCAAGTTGAGTCCCCAGTACTTC
J: TRBJ2-5; V: TRBV7-3; D: -; size: -; CDR3: CASSLQGQETQYF; DNA: TGTGCCAGCAGCTTACAGGGGCAAGAGACCCAGTACTTC
J: TRBJ1-6; V: TRBV2; D: -; size: -; CDR3: CASTLTDPPLHF; DNA: TGTGCCAGCACCCTAACAGACCCACCCCTCCACTTT
J: TRBJ2-5; V: TRBV15; D: TRBD1; size: -; CDR3: CATSSPGGSQETQYF; DNA: TGTGCCACCAGCTCCCCAGGGGGATCCCAAGAGACCCAGTACTTC
J: TRBJ2-1; V: TRBV5-4; D: TRBD2; size: -; CDR3: CASSSGLAANNEQFF; DNA: TGTGCCAGCAGCTCAGGACTAGCGGCGAACAATGAGCAGTTCTTC
J: TRBJ1-5; V: TRBV6-1; D: TRBD1; size: -; CDR3: CASSEGWGRGINQPQHF; DNA: TGTGCCAGCAGTGAAGGTTGGGGCAGGGGGATCAATCAGCCCCAGCATTTT
J: TRBJ1-5; V: TRBV19; D: -; size: -; CDR3: CASSDQGYQPQHF; DNA: TGTGCCAGTAGTGATCAGGGGTATCAGCCCCAGCATTTT
J: TRBJ1-2; V: TRBV7-9; D: TRBD1; size: once; CDR3: CASRPPGQGAYGYTF; DNA: TGTGCCAGCAGACCGCCGGGACAGGGGGCGTATGGCTACACCTTC
J: TRBJ1-4; V: TRBV6-1; D: -; size: -; CDR3: CASSEFPTWTNEKLFF; DNA: TGTGCCAGCAGTGAATTCCCGACATGGACTAATGAAAAACTGTTTTTT
J: TRBJ2-7; V: TRBV15; D: -; size: -; CDR3: CATSSGEGMNEQYF; DNA: TGTGCCACCAGCTCGGGGGAAGGGATGAACGAGCAGTACTTC
J: TRBJ1-4; V: TRBV10-1; D: TRBD1; size: medium-sized; CDR3: CASSETTGVPNEKLFF; DNA: TGCGCCAGCAGTGAAACAACAGGGGTCCCGAATGAAAAACTGTTTTTT
J: TRBJ2-7; V: TRBV2; D: TRBD1; size: -; CDR3: CASSELAGGDKQYF; DNA: TGTGCCAGCAGTGAACTTGCAGGGGGCGATAAGCAGTACTTC
J: TRBJ1-5; V: TRBV27; D: -; size: -; CDR3: CASSLYLNQPQHF; DNA: TGTGCCAGCAGTTTATATCTGAATCAGCCCCAGCATTTT
J: TRBJ2-5; V: TRBV3-1/TRBV3-2; D: -; size: -; CDR3: CASSQDSGGELGETQYF; DNA: TGTGCCAGCAGCCAAGATTCGGGCGGGGAGTTGGGAGAGACCCAGTACTTC
J: TRBJ1-5; V: TRBV5-1; D: -; size: few; CDR3: CASSLAFNQPQHF; DNA: TGCGCCAGCAGCTTGGCCTTTAATCAGCCCCAGCATTTT
J: TRBJ1-1; V: TRBV6-5; D: -; size: few; CDR3: CASSRDLGGGTEAFF; DNA: TGTGCCAGCAGCCGGGACTTGGGGGGGGGCACTGAAGCTTTCTTT
J: TRBJ2-7; V: TRBV28; D: -; size: -; CDR3: CASRVHARAYEQYF; DNA: TGTGCCAGCAGGGTGCATGCTCGGGCCTACGAGCAGTACTTC
J: TRBJ2-1; V: TRBV7-2; D: TRBD2; size: once; CDR3: CASSPWEGRNEQFF; DNA: TGTGCCAGCAGCCCCTGGGAGGGTAGGAATGAGCAGTTCTTC
J: TRBJ2-2; V: TRBV19; D: TRBD1; size: -; CDR3: CASSIKGAQGGELFF; DNA: TGTGCCAGTAGTATAAAGGGGGCCCAGGGCGGGGAGCTGTTTTTT
J: TRBJ1-1; V: TRBV2; D: TRBD1; size: -; CDR3: CASGRQGEAFF; DNA: TGTGCCAGCGGACGACAGGGCGAAGCTTTCTTT
J: TRBJ1-5; V: TRBV18; D: TRBD1; size: -; CDR3: CASSTGVNQPQHF; DNA: TGTGCCAGCTCCACAGGGGTTAATCAGCCCCAGCATTTT
J: TRBJ2-1; V: TRBV7-8; D: -; size: few; CDR3: CASSPTVLSYNEQFF; DNA: TGTGCCAGCAGTCCGACAGTGTTGTCCTACAATGAGCAGTTCTTC
J: TRBJ2-5; V: TRBV7-9; D: -; size: once; CDR3: CASSLVQAAQYF; DNA: TGTGCCAGCAGCTTAGTTCAAGCGGCCCAGTACTTC
J: TRBJ2-5; V: TRBV3-1/TRBV3-2; D: TRBD2; size: -; CDR3: CASSQRLGLAGVETQYF; DNA: TGTGCCAGCAGCCAAAGGCTGGGACTAGCGGGAGTGGAGACCCAGTACTTC
J: TRBJ2-2; V: TRBV7-6; D: -; size: -; CDR3: CASSLVPGTGELFF; DNA: TGTGCCAGCAGCTTAGTTCCGGGCACCGGGGAGCTGTTTTTT
J: TRBJ2-5; V: TRBV4-1; D: TRBD2; size: -; CDR3: CASSHTSGGAIRETQYF; DNA: TGCGCCAGCAGCCACACTAGCGGGGGGGCCATTCGGGAGACCCAGTACTTC
J: TRBJ2-1; V: TRBV3-1/TRBV3-2; D: TRBD1; size: -; CDR3: CASSQGQGSHEQFF; DNA: TGTGCCAGCAGCCAAGGACAGGGTAGCCATGAGCAGTTCTTC
J: TRBJ1-2; V: TRBV7-3; D: TRBD1; size: once; CDR3: CASSPGQGAYYGYTF; DNA: TGTGCCAGCAGCCCAGGACAGGGGGCCTACTATGGCTACACCTTC
J: TRBJ2-2; V: TRBV7-7; D: TRBD1; size: few; CDR3: CASSPGTVETGELFF; DNA: TGTGCTAGCAGCCCCGGGACAGTCGAGACCGGGGAGCTGTTTTTT
J: TRBJ1-1; V: TRBV2; D: TRBD1; size: -; CDR3: CASKEDRANTEAFF; DNA: TGTGCCAGCAAGGAAGACAGGGCAAACACTGAAGCTTTCTTT
J: TRBJ1-4; V: TRBV28; D: -; size: few; CDR3: CASSLSAGPLNEKLFF; DNA: TGTGCCAGCAGTTTATCGGCGGGTCCTTTAAATGAAAAACTGTTTTTT
J: TRBJ2-7; V: TRBV28; D: TRBD1; size: -; CDR3: CASSSPGQGNEQYF; DNA: TGTGCCAGCAGTTCCCCGGGACAGGGGAATGAGCAGTACTTC
J: TRBJ2-1; V: TRBV7-9; D: TRBD1; size: -; CDR3: CASSVTGGYRNEQFF; DNA: TGTGCCAGCAGCGTGACAGGGGGATATAGAAATGAGCAGTTCTTC
J: TRBJ2-1; V: TRBV5-1; D: TRBD2; size: -; CDR3: CASSSMTSGRGVEQFF; DNA: TGCGCCAGCAGCTCGATGACTAGCGGGAGAGGCGTTGAGCAGTTCTTC
J: TRBJ1-1; V: TRBV15; D: -; size: -; CDR3: CATSSPGSSNTEAFF; DNA: TGTGCCACCAGCAGCCCGGGATCCTCGAACACTGAAGCTTTCTTT
J: TRBJ2-6; V: TRBV18; D: -; size: -; CDR3: CASSPRGQGGANVLTF; DNA: TGTGCCAGCTCACCACGGGGGCAGGGTGGGGCCAACGTCCTGACTTTC
J: TRBJ2-3; V: TRBV4-2; D: -; size: few; CDR3: CASSQDRGSDTQYF; DNA: TGTGCCAGCAGCCAAGATAGGGGTTCGGATACGCAGTATTTT
J: TRBJ2-5; V: TRBV3-1/TRBV3-2; D: -; size: -; CDR3: CASSQAWELRETQYF; DNA: TGTGCCAGCAGCCAAGCTTGGGAGCTCCGGGAGACCCAGTACTTC
J: TRBJ2-6; V: TRBV27; D: -; size: -; CDR3: CASRPLVSGANVLTF; DNA: TGTGCCAGCAGGCCCCTAGTGTCCGGGGCCAACGTCCTGACTTTC
J: TRBJ2-5; V: TRBV29-1; D: -; size: few; CDR3: CSVKSRGETQYF; DNA: TGCAGCGTAAAGTCCCGGGGGGAGACCCAGTACTTC
J: TRBJ1-2; V: TRBV28; D: TRBD1; size: -; CDR3: CASSLQGAFRYTF; DNA: TGTGCCAGCAGCCTACAGGGGGCGTTTCGCTACACCTTC
J: TRBJ1-6; V: TRBV27; D: -; size: -; CDR3: CATGAGANSPLHF; DNA: TGTGCCACCGGGGCGGGGGCGAATTCACCCCTCCACTTT
J: TRBJ2-7; V: TRBV18; D: -; size: -; CDR3: CASSGSGQSYEQYF; DNA: TGTGCCAGCTCAGGGTCGGGACAATCCTACGAGCAGTACTTC
J: TRBJ2-2; V: TRBV2; D: -; size: -; CDR3: CASSNQGTNTGELFF; DNA: TGTGCCAGCAGTAATCAGGGGACGAACACCGGGGAGCTGTTTTTT
J: TRBJ1-2; V: TRBV6-5; D: TRBD1; size: -; CDR3: CASSSGGRPGGYTF; DNA: TGTGCCAGCAGTTCAGGGGGCAGGCCGGGCGGCTACACCTTC
J: TRBJ2-5; V: TRBV28; D: -; size: few; CDR3: CASSARLDLQETQYF; DNA: TGTGCCAGCAGTGCGCGGCTAGACTTACAAGAGACCCAGTACTTC
J: TRBJ2-4; V: TRBV7-2; D: TRBD1; size: -; CDR3: CASSARDRDIQYF; DNA: TGTGCCAGCAGCGCACGGGACAGGGATATTCAGTACTTC